The sequence of this TCR beta chain was determined in a study of cytotoxic CD8 clonotypes in ibrutinib-treated CLL. Study background: Responses: around 25 partial, 2 complete; after median around 68 months, around 15 stayed remitted, approximately twelve progressed. Response sampling came at median 12 months of treatment, ranging roughly 6 to 36 months. Regarding the study as a whole: Private clonotypes, not public ones, expanded at ibrutinib response.

For TCR beta libraries, around 1.8 micrograms of genomic DNA were obtained from cryopreserved PBMCs. This CDR3 contains 13 residues. Germline lookup yields CDR1 LNHDA and CDR2 SQIVND (reference sequence). V gave up 3 bases and J gave up 2 bases, with 4 bases separating them. Turning to this clone: Its antigen is currently unknown. The sample contains more than one DNA sequence encoding this CDR3.

Method: immunoSEQ multiplex PCR; TCRdb's copy keeps in-frame clones and lacks some. The profile shows approximately 350,000 clones, about 61% of them singletons. Sequencing was performed on PBMCs, taken after 36 months of ibrutinib treatment. This sequence originates from a human donor with chronic lymphocytic leukemia. The chain has TRBV19 and TRBJ2-2; D unclear. The CDR3 sequence is CASSIGNTGELFF. CDR3 DNA: TGTGCCAGTAGTATCGGAAACACCGGGGAGCTGTTTTTT. Full variable domain (missing parts from reference TRBV19 and TRBJ2-2): DGGITQSPKYLFRKEGQNVTLSCEQNLNHDAMYWYRQDPGQGLRLIYYSQIVNDFQKGDIAEGYSVSREKKESFPLTVTSAQKNPTAFYLCASSIGNTGELFFGEGSRLTVL.